A selection of T cell receptor beta chains follows, all from one sample in a study of blood T cell repertoires in COVID-19. Generated by immunoSEQ multiplex PCR, the TCRdb table keeps only in-frame clones and is missing some. The sample consists of 50,000 to 60,000 clones, approximately 88% of them appearing once. The sequenced material came from peripheral blood. The receptors were sampled from a man between 40 and 49 years old with COVID-19, enrolled during active disease. The conserved cysteine and the conserved F or W are not part of the CDR3 here.

CDR3: ASGLFLARDEQY
V: TRBV12-5
J: TRBJ2-7

CDR3: ASPPPGGRGYGYT
V: TRBV28
J: TRBJ1-2

CDR3: ASSFSETISGYT
V: TRBV7-8
J: TRBJ1-2

CDR3: ASSLAGHEQF
V: TRBV5-1
J: TRBJ2-1

CDR3: ASGGEGKAHGYT
V: TRBV4-2
J: TRBJ1-2

CDR3: ASSLDLGQIYEQY
V: TRBV5-5
J: TRBJ2-7

CDR3: ASSKAGQGTSGRSGGELF
V: TRBV19
J: TRBJ2-2

CDR3: ASSRDSLNQPQH
V: TRBV3-1/TRBV3-2
J: TRBJ1-5

CDR3: ASRRGTDSPLH
V: TRBV25-1
J: TRBJ1-6

CDR3: ASSQERARFFEQF
V: TRBV4-1
J: TRBJ2-1

CDR3: ASSKRTAREQY
V: TRBV21-1
J: TRBJ2-7

CDR3: ASSRSTGMGENTIY
V: TRBV5-1
J: TRBJ1-3

CDR3: ASSSPGQGYEQY
V: TRBV18
J: TRBJ2-7

CDR3: ASSQTLRLGVYEQY
V: TRBV4-1
J: TRBJ2-7

CDR3: ATSRALGEEGFYEQY
V: TRBV15
J: TRBJ2-7

CDR3: ASSYQENNQPQH
V: TRBV6-6
J: TRBJ1-5

CDR3: ASSLPGPYEQY
V: TRBV5-4
J: TRBJ2-7

CDR3: ASSLGPGLNTEAF
V: TRBV7-9
J: TRBJ1-1

CDR3: ASSEMGGLSNTEAF
V: TRBV25-1
J: TRBJ1-1

CDR3: ASSLSHSNEQF
V: TRBV12-3/TRBV12-4
J: TRBJ2-1

CDR3: ASSLQGTVLNQPQH
V: TRBV28
J: TRBJ1-5

CDR3: ASSEPAGGADTQY
V: TRBV6-1
J: TRBJ2-3